This T cell receptor (beta chain) was profiled in a study of T cells in narcolepsy. Regarding the study as a whole: No autoreactive T cell clone sequences appeared in some memory CD4+ repertoires.

On this clone itself: Its antigen remains unknown.

TCRdb's copy holds only in-frame clones and misses some; the assay was immunoSEQ multiplex PCR. The sample lists 25,000 to 35,000 clones, 79% seen once, with around 7.2% in the top ten. There are 15 residues in the CDR3. Germline V CDR1 and CDR2: SNHLY, FYNNEI. V lost 3 bases, J lost 5 bases, and 6 bases stayed unmatched. V and J are TRBV2 and TRBJ2-5; 10 nucleotides line up with TRBD2. This TCR came from a human donor in good health. The specimen sequenced was memory (CD45RA-) CD4+ T cells from blood. The CDR3 DNA follows: TGTGCCAGCAGTGACAGCGGGAGGGGATGGGAGACCCAGTACTTC. This sequence encodes CASSDSGRGWETQYF.